This T cell receptor beta chain came from a study of lymphopenia after photon versus proton radiotherapy. Study-wide findings and caveats: Photon-treated patients lost naive T cells and TCR diversity; proton-treated stayed stable. Post-nadir diversity loss with photons came from oligoclonal expansion, particularly CD8+ Temra cells. Survival link was tested only in deceased patients; proton benefit remains a possibility.

TCRdb's table, derived via immunoSEQ multiplex PCR, lists solely in-frame clones and lacks some. The sample includes about 50,000 clones, approximately 82% seen only once; the top ten take 29%. Note on this clone: No antigen is known for it.

Germline loops: CDR1 SNHLY, CDR2 FYNNEI. Germline trimming cut 7 bases from V and 4 bases from J; bases unmatched to any gene: 12. CDR3 length equals 16 residues. The rearrangement uses TRBV2 and TRBJ2-7, with 11 bases fitting TRBD2. The sequence came from a man aged 50 to 59 with gastric cancer. Here the sequenced sample was peripheral blood, taken from a patient treated with photon-based radiotherapy. CDR3 nucleotides: TGTGCCAGCACCGGGACTAGCGGCTCCCTTGGGTACGAGCAGTACTTC. Amino acids: CASTGTSGSLGYEQYF.